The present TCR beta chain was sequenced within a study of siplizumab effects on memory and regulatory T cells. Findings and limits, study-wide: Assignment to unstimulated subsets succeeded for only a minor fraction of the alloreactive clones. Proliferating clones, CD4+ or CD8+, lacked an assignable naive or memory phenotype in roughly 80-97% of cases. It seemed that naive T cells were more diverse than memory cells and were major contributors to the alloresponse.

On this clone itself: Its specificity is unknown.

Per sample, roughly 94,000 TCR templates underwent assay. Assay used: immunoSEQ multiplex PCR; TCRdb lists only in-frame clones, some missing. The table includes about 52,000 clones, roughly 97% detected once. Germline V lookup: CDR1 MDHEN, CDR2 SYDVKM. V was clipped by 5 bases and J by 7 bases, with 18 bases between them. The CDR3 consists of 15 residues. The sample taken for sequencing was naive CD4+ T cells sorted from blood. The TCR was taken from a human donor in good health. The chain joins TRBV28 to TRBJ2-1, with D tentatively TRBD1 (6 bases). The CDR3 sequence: CASSIDPLRGNEQFF. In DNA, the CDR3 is TGTGCCAGCAGTATCGATCCGCTCAGGGGAAATGAGCAGTTCTTC.